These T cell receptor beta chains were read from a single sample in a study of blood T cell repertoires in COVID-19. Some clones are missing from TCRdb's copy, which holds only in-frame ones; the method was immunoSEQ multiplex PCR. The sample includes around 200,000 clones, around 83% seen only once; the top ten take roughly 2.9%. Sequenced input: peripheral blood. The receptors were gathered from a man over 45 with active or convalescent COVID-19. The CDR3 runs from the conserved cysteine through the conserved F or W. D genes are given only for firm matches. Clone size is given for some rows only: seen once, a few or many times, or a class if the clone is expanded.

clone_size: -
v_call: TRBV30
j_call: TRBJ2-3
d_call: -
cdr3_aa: CAWSEAPITDTQYF
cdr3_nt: TGTGCCTGGAGTGAAGCCCCAATCACAGATACGCAGTATTTT

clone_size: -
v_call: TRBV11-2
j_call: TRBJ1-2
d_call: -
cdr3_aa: CASSLDPEMRNTYGYTF
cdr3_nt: TGTGCCAGCAGCTTAGATCCCGAAATGCGGAATACCTATGGCTACACCTTC

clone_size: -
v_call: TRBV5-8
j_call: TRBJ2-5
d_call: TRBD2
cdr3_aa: CASTWGGETQYF
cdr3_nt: TGTGCCAGTACCTGGGGAGGGGAGACCCAGTACTTC

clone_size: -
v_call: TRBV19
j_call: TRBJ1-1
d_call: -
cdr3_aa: CASSIGGSTHTEAFF
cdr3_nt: TGTGCCAGTAGTATCGGTGGGAGTACCCACACTGAAGCTTTCTTT

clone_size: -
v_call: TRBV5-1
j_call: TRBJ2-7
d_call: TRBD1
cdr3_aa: CASSLAGQGASYEQYF
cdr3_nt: TGCGCCAGCAGCTTGGCCGGACAGGGGGCCTCCTACGAGCAGTACTTC

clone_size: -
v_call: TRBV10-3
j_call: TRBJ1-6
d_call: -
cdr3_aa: CAISLQDAYNSPLHF
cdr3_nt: TGTGCCATCAGTTTACAGGACGCCTATAATTCACCCCTCCACTTT

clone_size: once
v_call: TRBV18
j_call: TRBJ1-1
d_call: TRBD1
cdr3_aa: CASSRDSSRGTEAFF
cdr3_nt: TGTGCCAGCTCCCGGGACAGTTCGAGGGGTACTGAAGCTTTCTTT

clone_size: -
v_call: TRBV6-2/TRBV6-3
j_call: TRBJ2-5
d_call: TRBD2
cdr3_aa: CASSYSLAGGQETQYF
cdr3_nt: TGTGCCAGCAGTTACTCGCTCGCGGGGGGCCAAGAGACCCAGTACTTC

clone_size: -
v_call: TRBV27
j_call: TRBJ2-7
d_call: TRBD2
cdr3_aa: CASSFSSGRLSEQYF
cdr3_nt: TGTGCCAGCAGTTTTAGTAGCGGGAGGTTGTCTGAGCAGTACTTC

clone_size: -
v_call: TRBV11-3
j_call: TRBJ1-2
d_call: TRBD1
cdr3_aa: CASSLKGDGQGSYYGYTF
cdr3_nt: TGTGCCAGCAGCTTAAAAGGGGATGGACAGGGGTCGTACTATGGCTACACCTTC

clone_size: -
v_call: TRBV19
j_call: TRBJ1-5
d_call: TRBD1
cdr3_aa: CASSQQGGNQPQHF
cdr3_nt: TGTGCCAGTAGCCAACAGGGGGGAAATCAGCCCCAGCATTTT

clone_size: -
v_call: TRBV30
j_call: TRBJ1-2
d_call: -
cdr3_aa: CAWSVRAWDYGYTF
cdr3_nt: TGTGCCTGGAGTGTGCGGGCCTGGGACTATGGCTACACCTTC

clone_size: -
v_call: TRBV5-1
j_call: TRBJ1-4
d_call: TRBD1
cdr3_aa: CASSAPAGGGNEKLFF
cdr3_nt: TGCGCCAGCAGCGCCCCAGCAGGGGGTGGTAATGAAAAACTGTTTTTT

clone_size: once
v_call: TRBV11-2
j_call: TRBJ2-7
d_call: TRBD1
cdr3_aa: CASSLEGTGVGYEQYF
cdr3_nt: TGTGCCAGCAGCTTAGAGGGGACAGGGGTGGGTTACGAGCAGTACTTC

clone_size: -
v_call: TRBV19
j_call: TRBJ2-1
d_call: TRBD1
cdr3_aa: CASSTGQGIDNEQFF
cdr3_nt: TGTGCCAGTAGTACGGGACAGGGTATCGACAATGAGCAGTTCTTC

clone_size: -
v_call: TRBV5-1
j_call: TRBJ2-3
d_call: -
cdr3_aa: CASSFLASTDTQYF
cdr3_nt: TGCGCCAGCAGCTTCCTAGCAAGCACAGATACGCAGTATTTT

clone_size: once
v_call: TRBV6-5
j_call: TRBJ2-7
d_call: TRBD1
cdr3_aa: CASSYQGTVPRNEQYF
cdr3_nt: TGTGCCAGCAGTTACCAAGGGACAGTCCCAAGGAACGAGCAGTACTTC

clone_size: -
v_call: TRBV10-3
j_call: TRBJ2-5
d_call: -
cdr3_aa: CAIKTEAQETQYF
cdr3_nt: TGTGCCATCAAGACCGAGGCTCAAGAGACCCAGTACTTC

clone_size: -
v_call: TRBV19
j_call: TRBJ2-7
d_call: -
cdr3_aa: CASRLTGEDYEQYF
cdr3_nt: TGTGCCAGTAGATTGACAGGAGAAGACTACGAGCAGTACTTC

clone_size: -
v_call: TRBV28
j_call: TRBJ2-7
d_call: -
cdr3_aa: CASSPSQATYEQYF
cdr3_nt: TGTGCCAGCTCCCCAAGTCAGGCAACCTACGAGCAGTACTTC

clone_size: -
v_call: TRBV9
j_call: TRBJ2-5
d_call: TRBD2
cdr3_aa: CASSGNVLAGPRETQYF
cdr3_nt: TGTGCCAGCAGCGGGAACGTACTAGCGGGACCCAGAGAGACCCAGTACTTC

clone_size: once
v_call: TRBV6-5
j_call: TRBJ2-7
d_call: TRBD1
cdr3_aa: CASKKTGYEQYF
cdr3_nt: TGTGCCAGCAAGAAGACAGGGTACGAGCAGTACTTC

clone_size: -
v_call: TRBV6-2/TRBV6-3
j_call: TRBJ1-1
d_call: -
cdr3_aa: CASSYRRGNTEAFF
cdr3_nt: TGTGCCAGCAGTTACCGGCGGGGGAACACTGAAGCTTTCTTT

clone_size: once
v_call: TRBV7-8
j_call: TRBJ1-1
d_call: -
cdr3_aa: CASSLVAGQLNTEAFF
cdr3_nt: TGTGCCAGCAGCTTAGTTGCGGGGCAGTTGAACACTGAAGCTTTCTTT

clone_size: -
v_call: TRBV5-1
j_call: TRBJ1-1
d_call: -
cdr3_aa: CASSNSGGVYTEAFF
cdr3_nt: TGCGCCAGCAGCAACTCAGGAGGAGTGTACACTGAAGCTTTCTTT

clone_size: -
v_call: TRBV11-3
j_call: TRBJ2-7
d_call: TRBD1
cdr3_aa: CASSLSPGGINEQYF
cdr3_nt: TGTGCCAGCAGCTTATCCCCAGGGGGCATCAACGAGCAGTACTTC

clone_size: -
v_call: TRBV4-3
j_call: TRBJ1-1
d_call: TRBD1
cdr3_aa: CASSPTIQGAGTEAFF
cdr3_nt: TGCGCCAGCAGCCCAACAATACAGGGGGCAGGCACTGAAGCTTTCTTT

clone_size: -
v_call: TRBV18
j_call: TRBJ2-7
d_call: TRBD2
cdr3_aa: CASSPPGLAGGREQYF
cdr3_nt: TGTGCCAGCTCACCTCCTGGACTAGCGGGAGGGCGCGAGCAGTACTTC

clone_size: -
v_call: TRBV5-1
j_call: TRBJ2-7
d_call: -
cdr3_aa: CASSFWSAGSSYEQYF
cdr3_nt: TGCGCCAGCAGCTTTTGGTCTGCGGGAAGCTCCTACGAGCAGTACTTC

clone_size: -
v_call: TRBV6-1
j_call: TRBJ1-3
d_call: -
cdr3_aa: CASSEKGHGNTIYF
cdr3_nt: TGTGCCAGCAGTGAAAAGGGGCATGGAAACACCATATATTTT

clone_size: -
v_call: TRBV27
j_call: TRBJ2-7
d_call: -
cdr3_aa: CASSSPGSKQYF
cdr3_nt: TGTGCCAGCAGCTCCCCCGGGTCTAAGCAGTACTTC

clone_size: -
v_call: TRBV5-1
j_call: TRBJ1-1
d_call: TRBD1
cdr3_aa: CASSSVPGQGWNTEAFF
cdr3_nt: TGCGCCAGCAGCTCCGTCCCGGGACAGGGGTGGAACACTGAAGCTTTCTTT

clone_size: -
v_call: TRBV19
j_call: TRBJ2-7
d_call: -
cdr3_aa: CASSIDQGYEQYF
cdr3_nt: TGTGCCAGTAGTATAGATCAGGGCTACGAGCAGTACTTC

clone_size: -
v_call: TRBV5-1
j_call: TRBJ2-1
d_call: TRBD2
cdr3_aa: CASSLGPGLAGGPKYEQFF
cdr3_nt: TGCGCCAGCAGCTTGGGCCCCGGACTAGCGGGAGGGCCTAAGTATGAGCAGTTCTTC

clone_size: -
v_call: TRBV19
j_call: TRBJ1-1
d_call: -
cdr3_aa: CASSIVLQDMNTEAFF
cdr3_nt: TGTGCCAGTAGTATAGTCCTGCAAGACATGAACACTGAAGCTTTCTTT

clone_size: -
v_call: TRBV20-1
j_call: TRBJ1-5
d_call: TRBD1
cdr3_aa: CSASRDRGYGNQPQHF
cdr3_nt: TGCAGTGCTAGTCGGGACAGGGGGTACGGCAATCAGCCCCAGCATTTT

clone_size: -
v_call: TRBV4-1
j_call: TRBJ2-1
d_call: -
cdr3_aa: CASSQEKGGEGAYNEQFF
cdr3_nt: TGCGCCAGCAGCCAAGAAAAGGGAGGCGAGGGTGCCTACAATGAGCAGTTCTTC

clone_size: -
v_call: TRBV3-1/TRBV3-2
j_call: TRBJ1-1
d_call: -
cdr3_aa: CASSQDPGSSNTEAFF
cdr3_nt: TGTGCCAGCAGCCAAGATCCAGGCAGTTCGAACACTGAAGCTTTCTTT

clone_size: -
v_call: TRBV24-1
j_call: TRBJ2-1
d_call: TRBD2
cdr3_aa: CATSVAGAWGGEQFF
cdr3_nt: TGTGCCACCAGTGTTGCGGGAGCTTGGGGGGGTGAGCAGTTCTTC

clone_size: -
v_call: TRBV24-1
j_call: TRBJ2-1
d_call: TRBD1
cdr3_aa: CATSGVGTGGSYNEQFF
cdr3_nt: TGTGCCACCAGTGGTGTTGGGACAGGGGGCTCCTACAATGAGCAGTTCTTC

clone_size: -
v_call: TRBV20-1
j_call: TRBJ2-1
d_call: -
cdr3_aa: CSASGNNEQFF
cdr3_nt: TGCAGTGCTTCCGGGAACAATGAGCAGTTCTTC

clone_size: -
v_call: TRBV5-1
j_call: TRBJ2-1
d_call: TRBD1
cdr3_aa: CASSLQGASYNEQFF
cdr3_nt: TGCGCCAGCAGCTTGCAGGGGGCCTCCTACAATGAGCAGTTCTTC

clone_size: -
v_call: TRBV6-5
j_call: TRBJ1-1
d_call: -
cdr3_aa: CASSLAGESTEAFF
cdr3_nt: TGTGCCAGCAGCCTCGCTGGGGAGAGCACTGAAGCTTTCTTT

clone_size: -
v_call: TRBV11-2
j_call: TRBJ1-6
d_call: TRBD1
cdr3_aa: CASSGGTGRLSSYNSPLHF
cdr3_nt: TGTGCCAGCAGCGGTGGGACAGGTCGCCTTAGCTCCTATAATTCACCCCTCCACTTT